The rows below give T cell receptor beta chains drawn from one sample of a study of CD8 T cells in ankylosing spondylitis. TCRdb re-analysed the 5' RACE reads in MiXCR, keeping a single row per CDR3 protein. Found here are approximately 350,000 distinct CDR3 sequences, over 12% of them singletons; the top ten hold 0.85% to 1.4%. The sequenced material came from blood, either unsorted or a sorted T cell fraction (not recorded which). These receptors all stem from a male donor with ankylosing spondylitis or in good health (not recorded which). Each CDR3 is given with its conserved first and last residue. The order of the fields is clone size, J gene, V gene, D gene, CDR3 DNA, CDR3 protein. D genes are given only for firm matches. The size entry is marked missing in some rows and otherwise reads once, few, many or a size class.

>many|TRBJ2-3|TRBV12-3/TRBV12-4|.
TGTGCCAGCATTACCGACTATGGGGCATCGGATACGCAGTATTTT
CASITDYGASDTQYF
>many|TRBJ2-2|TRBV3-1|TRBD1
TGTGCCAGCAGCCGGACAGGGGCCGGGGAGCTGTTTTTT
CASSRTGAGELFF
>many|TRBJ2-7|TRBV5-5|.
TGTGCCAGCAGCTTGGCGCAGGGTCGGGCCTACGAGCAGTACTTC
CASSLAQGRAYEQYF
>few|TRBJ2-7|TRBV11-2|.
TGTGCCAGCAGCCCCCAGATAGGGCTAGGTCGCGAGCAGTACTTC
CASSPQIGLGREQYF
>few|TRBJ1-5|TRBV4-1|.
TGCGCCAGCAGCCAAGGAGGGGGGGGCAATAATCAGCCCCAGCATTTT
CASSQGGGGNNQPQHF
>.|TRBJ2-1|TRBV29-1|TRBD1
TGCAGCGCGGACCTGGGACAGGGAAACAATGAGCAGTTCTTC
CSADLGQGNNEQFF
>.|TRBJ1-1|TRBV20-1|.
TGCAGTGCTAGAGAGGGCAGCGATATGAACACTGAAGCTTTCTTT
CSAREGSDMNTEAFF
>.|TRBJ2-1|TRBV20-1|.
TGCAGTGCTAAGACTAGATACAATGAGCAGTTCTTC
CSAKTRYNEQFF
>few|TRBJ2-2|TRBV5-4|.
TGTGCCAGCAGCCTCGAGATCCTCGGAACCGGGGAGCTGTTTTTT
CASSLEILGTGELFF
>.|TRBJ2-7|TRBV6-2/TRBV6-3|.
TGTGCCAGCAGCATCACCGGGGGCGCCTACGAGCAGTACTTC
CASSITGGAYEQYF
>few|TRBJ1-1|TRBV5-1|.
TGCGCCAGCAGCTTCGAAGGGGTGGCGGGAACTGAAGCTTTCTTT
CASSFEGVAGTEAFF
>.|TRBJ2-2|TRBV6-5|.
TGTGCCAGCAGTTACGAAGTGGGTACCGGGGAGCTGTTTTTT
CASSYEVGTGELFF
>.|TRBJ1-1|TRBV29-1|TRBD1
TGCAGCGTTGGGGGGACAGGGGGCGCGTACACTGAAGCTTTCTTT
CSVGGTGGAYTEAFF
>few|TRBJ1-3|TRBV11-3|.
TGTGCCAGCAGCTTAGACGGCTCTGGAAACACCATATATTTT
CASSLDGSGNTIYF
>.|TRBJ2-5|TRBV5-1|TRBD2
TGCGCCAGCAGCTTGGGACTAGCGGGCGCCATCTTCCAAGAGACCCAGTACTTC
CASSLGLAGAIFQETQYF
>.|TRBJ1-1|TRBV10-2|TRBD1
TGCGCCAGCGGCGGACAGGGGAACACTGAAGCTTTCTTT
CASGGQGNTEAFF
>few|TRBJ1-1|TRBV27|.
TGTGCCAGCAGTAAAAGTGGGGGTGGGACTGAAGCTTTCTTT
CASSKSGGGTEAFF
>.|TRBJ1-5|TRBV20-1|TRBD1
TGCAGTGCTAGAGGGATCTTAGGGACAGGGGAAAATCAGCCCCAGCATTTT
CSARGILGTGENQPQHF
>few|TRBJ2-3|TRBV5-1|TRBD1
TGCGCCAGCAGCTTGTCAGGGGGCCGCACAGATACGCAGTATTTT
CASSLSGGRTDTQYF
>few|TRBJ2-3|TRBV5-1|TRBD2
TGCGCCAGCAGGAGACTAGCGGAGACAGATACGCAGTATTTT
CASRRLAETDTQYF
>.|TRBJ1-1|TRBV3-1|TRBD1
TGTGCCAGCAGCCAGGAACCAGGGGGGGCTTTCTTT
CASSQEPGGAFF
>many|TRBJ2-1|TRBV11-3|.
TGTGCCAGCAGCTTAGGGGGGTCAAGCTCCTACAATGAGCAGTTCTTC
CASSLGGSSSYNEQFF
>.|TRBJ1-5|TRBV2|TRBD1
TGTGCCAGCAGTGTGTCAGGGGGAAGTCAGCCCCAGCATTTT
CASSVSGGSQPQHF
>.|TRBJ2-3|TRBV29-1|TRBD2
TGCAGCGGCCTAGCGGGGGGGCGAGATACGCAGTATTTT
CSGLAGGRDTQYF
>.|TRBJ2-1|TRBV15|.
TGTGCCACCAACATATACATCGGGACCGGGACACGCAATGAGCAGTTCTTC
CATNIYIGTGTRNEQFF
>.|TRBJ2-7|TRBV7-9|TRBD1
TGTGCCAGCAGAAGCGACAGGGTCCACGAGCAGTACTTC
CASRSDRVHEQYF
>.|TRBJ2-7|TRBV5-1|TRBD1
TGCGCCAGCAGCATCCGGGACAGCGAGCAGTACTTC
CASSIRDSEQYF
>few|TRBJ2-2|TRBV11-2|TRBD2
TGTGCCAGCACCAGGACTAGCGGGAGGGACACCGGGGAGCTGTTTTTT
CASTRTSGRDTGELFF
>many|TRBJ2-5|TRBV20-1|.
TGCAGTGCTAGAGTCGAGGGTCGTACACAAGAGACCCAGTACTTC
CSARVEGRTQETQYF
>many|TRBJ2-5|TRBV5-1|TRBD2
TGCGCCAGCAGCATCTCTAGCGGGAGAGGAGAGACCCAGTACTTC
CASSISSGRGETQYF
>.|TRBJ2-3|TRBV3-1|.
TGTGCCAGCAGCTTGGACAGCACAGATACGCAGTATTTT
CASSLDSTDTQYF
>few|TRBJ2-5|TRBV4-1|TRBD1
TGCGCCAGCAGCCAAGATCTTATGGGACAGAAAGAGACCCAGTACTTC
CASSQDLMGQKETQYF
>many|TRBJ1-1|TRBV7-9|TRBD1
TGTGCCAGCAGCACAACAGGGGGCAAGGTTGAAGCTTTCTTT
CASSTTGGKVEAFF
>few|TRBJ2-2|TRBV19|TRBD2
TGTGCCAGTAGTATGAGACGGGAGGCCGGGGAGCTGTTTTTT
CASSMRREAGELFF
>few|TRBJ2-4|TRBV3-1|TRBD2
TGTGCCAGCAGCCAAGGGGAGGGGCCCCCATACTTC
CASSQGEGPPYF
>.|TRBJ1-1|TRBV5-1|.
TGCGCCAGCAGCTTGGAGGACAGTGCCAACACTGAAGCTTTCTTT
CASSLEDSANTEAFF
>few|TRBJ1-4|TRBV5-5|.
TGTGCCAGCAGCCTGGGCTCGGCACAACCTAATGAAAAACTGTTTTTT
CASSLGSAQPNEKLFF
>.|TRBJ2-5|TRBV5-6|TRBD2
TGTGCCAGCAGCTTACCCTGGGCTAGCGGGAGGAGTAGGGAGACCCAGTACTTC
CASSLPWASGRSRETQYF
>few|TRBJ1-2|TRBV19|TRBD1
TGTGCCAGTAGTTTCCGGACAGGGAACTATGGCTACACCTTC
CASSFRTGNYGYTF
>few|TRBJ1-3|TRBV20-1|.
TGCAGTGCTAGACGGCCCGGTTTAGACACCATATATTTT
CSARRPGLDTIYF
>few|TRBJ2-5|TRBV10-3|TRBD2
TGTGCCATCAGTCAGGGACGGGAGGCCCAGTACTTC
CAISQGREAQYF
>.|TRBJ2-2|TRBV7-9|.
TGTGCCAGCACCAAGAGGGGGGAGCTGTTTTTT
CASTKRGELFF
>.|TRBJ1-6|TRBV5-5|.
TGTGCCAGCGCACTCGGCTATAATAATTCACCCCTCCACTTT
CASALGYNNSPLHF
>few|TRBJ2-7|TRBV5-1|.
TGCGCCAGCAGCCCTCAACCTCAGTACGAGCAGTACTTC
CASSPQPQYEQYF
>many|TRBJ1-1|TRBV4-1|.
TGCGCCAGCAGCTTTCCGACAGGTCAGAACACTGAAGCTTTCTTT
CASSFPTGQNTEAFF
>few|TRBJ1-1|TRBV5-1|.
TGCGCCAGCAGCTACTCCGATGGAAGCACTGAAGCTTTCTTT
CASSYSDGSTEAFF
>few|TRBJ1-2|TRBV10-1|TRBD1
TGCGCCAGCAGTGAGTCGTACGACAGGGGAACGTTAGTCGGTGGCTACACCTTC
CASSESYDRGTLVGGYTF
>.|TRBJ2-6|TRBV15|.
TGTGCCACCAGCGGACCAGTTCCCACTGGGGCCAACGTCCTGACTTTC
CATSGPVPTGANVLTF